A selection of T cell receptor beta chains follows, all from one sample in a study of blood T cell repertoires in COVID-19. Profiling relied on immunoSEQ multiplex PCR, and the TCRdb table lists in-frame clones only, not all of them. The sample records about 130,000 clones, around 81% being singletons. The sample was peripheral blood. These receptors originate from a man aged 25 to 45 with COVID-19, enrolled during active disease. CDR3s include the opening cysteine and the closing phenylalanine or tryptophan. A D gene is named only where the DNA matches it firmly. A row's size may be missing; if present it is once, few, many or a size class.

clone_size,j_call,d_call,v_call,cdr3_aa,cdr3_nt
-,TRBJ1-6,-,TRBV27,CASSLGLPSAPLHF,TGTGCCAGCAGCCTAGGACTCCCGAGCGCACCCCTCCACTTT
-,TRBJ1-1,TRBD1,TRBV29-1,CSVEIRDRGRGTEAFF,TGCAGCGTTGAGATCCGGGACAGGGGGCGAGGCACTGAAGCTTTCTTT
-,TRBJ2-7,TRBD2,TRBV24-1,CATSDSTLAGEPDEQYF,TGTGCCACCAGTGATTCCACTCTAGCGGGAGAGCCCGACGAGCAGTACTTC
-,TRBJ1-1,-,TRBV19,CASSITPLGWGHPINTEAFF,TGTGCCAGTAGTATCACCCCTCTGGGGTGGGGACATCCGATAAACACTGAAGCTTTCTTT
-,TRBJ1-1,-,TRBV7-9,CASSLEQGRDTEAFF,TGTGCCAGCAGCTTAGAACAGGGACGAGATACTGAAGCTTTCTTT
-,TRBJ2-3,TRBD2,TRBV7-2,CASSSPAGGPRSDF,TGTGCCAGCAGCTCCCCCGCGGGGGGCCCCCGGTCGGATTTT
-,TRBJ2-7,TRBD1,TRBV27,CASSDLTGPEGEQYF,TGTGCCAGCAGTGACCTGACAGGGCCCGAGGGTGAGCAGTACTTC
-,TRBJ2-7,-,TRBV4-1,CASSQAPWGGGGSSYEQYF,TGCGCCAGCAGCCAAGCCCCGTGGGGGGGCGGGGGTAGCTCCTACGAGCAGTACTTC
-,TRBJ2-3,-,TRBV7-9,CASSTGSSLNTDTQYF,TGTGCCAGCAGCACCGGGTCATCCCTCAACACAGATACGCAGTATTTT
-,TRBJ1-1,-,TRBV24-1,CATSQNTEAFF,TGTGCCACCAGTCAGAACACTGAAGCTTTCTTT
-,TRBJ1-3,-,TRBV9,CASTSGAGNTIYF,TGTGCCAGCACCTCAGGGGCTGGAAACACCATATATTTT
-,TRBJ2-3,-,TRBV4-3,CASSQDGDSGDTQYF,TGCGCCAGCAGCCAAGACGGCGACTCTGGAGATACGCAGTATTTT
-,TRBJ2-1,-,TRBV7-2,CASSLVANNYNEQFF,TGTGCCAGCAGCTTAGTGGCCAACAATTACAATGAGCAGTTCTTC
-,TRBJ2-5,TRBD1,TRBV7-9,CASSSSDRPETQYF,TGTGCCAGCAGTTCCTCGGACAGGCCAGAGACCCAGTACTTC
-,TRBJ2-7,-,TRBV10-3,CAISKFPEVDEQYF,TGTGCCATCAGTAAATTCCCTGAGGTGGACGAGCAGTACTTC
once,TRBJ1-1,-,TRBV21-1,CASSKRRRTGKGTEAFF,TGTGCCAGCAGCAAAAGGCGCAGGACAGGGAAGGGAACTGAAGCTTTCTTT
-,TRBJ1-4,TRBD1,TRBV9,CASSGRQGSNEKLFF,TGTGCCAGCAGCGGGCGACAGGGCTCGAATGAAAAACTGTTTTTT
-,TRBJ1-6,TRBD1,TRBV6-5,CASSTDRGSSPLHF,TGTGCCAGCAGTACCGACAGGGGTAGTTCACCCCTCCACTTT
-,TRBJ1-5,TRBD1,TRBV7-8,CASSPVPGQGFSQPQHF,TGTGCCAGCAGCCCGGTCCCGGGACAGGGGTTTAGTCAGCCCCAGCATTTT
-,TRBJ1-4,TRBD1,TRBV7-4,CASSPGTGW,TGTGCCAGCAGCCCCGGGACAGGCTGG
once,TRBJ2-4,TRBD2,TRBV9,CASSRVPAGGRWDKNIQYF,TGTGCCAGCAGCCGCGTGCCAGCGGGAGGGCGATGGGACAAAAACATTCAGTACTTC
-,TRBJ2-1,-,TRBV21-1,CASSKGREKISLNEQFF,TGTGCCAGCAGCAAGGGTAGGGAGAAAATTAGTTTAAATGAGCAGTTCTTC
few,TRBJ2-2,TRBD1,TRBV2,CASSQDRGSTGELFF,TGTGCCAGCAGCCAGGACAGGGGGTCCACCGGGGAGCTGTTTTTT
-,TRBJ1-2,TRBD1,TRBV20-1,CRAQGAHGYTF,TGCAGGGCACAGGGGGCACACGGCTACACCTTC
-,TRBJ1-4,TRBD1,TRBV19,CASAPGQGSEKLFF,TGTGCCAGTGCCCCGGGACAGGGGAGCGAAAAACTGTTTTTT
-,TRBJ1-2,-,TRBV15,CATSRDQGLYGYTF,TGTGCCACCAGCAGAGATCAGGGTTTGTATGGCTACACCTTC
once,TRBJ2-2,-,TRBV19,CASSLPVRTSNTGELFF,TGTGCCAGTAGTCTACCTGTTAGGACATCGAACACCGGGGAGCTGTTTTTT
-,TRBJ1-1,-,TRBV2,CASSASWTATEAFF,TGTGCCAGCAGCGCCTCTTGGACAGCCACTGAAGCTTTCTTT
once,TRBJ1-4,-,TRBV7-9,CASSLTGNEKLFF,TGTGCCAGCAGCTTAACGGGGAATGAAAAACTGTTTTTT
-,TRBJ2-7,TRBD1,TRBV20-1,CSIQGAHEQYF,TGCAGCATACAGGGGGCCCACGAGCAGTACTTC
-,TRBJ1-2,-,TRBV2,CASSVQGDYGYTF,TGTGCCAGCAGTGTACAGGGTGACTATGGCTACACCTTC
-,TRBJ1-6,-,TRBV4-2,CASSQETEGNNSPLHF,TGTGCCAGCAGCCAAGAGACTGAGGGAAATAATTCACCCCTCCACTTT